These T cell receptor beta chains were read from a single sample in a study of T cells in Graves' hyperthyroidism and ophthalmopathy. MiXCR, run by TCRdb on the multiplex PCR reads, gives a single entry per CDR3 protein. Here the sample spans about 600,000 distinct CDR3 sequences, more than 13% being singletons. The source material was blood. The receptors stem from a woman between 18 and 29 years old with Graves' ophthalmopathy. The CDR3 runs from the conserved cysteine through the conserved F or W. The D gene is left open where the match is weak. Clone size, where shown, is once, few, many, or a class for clones that have expanded.

D gene,J gene,clone size,V gene,CDR3 length,CDR3 DNA,CDR3 protein
TRBD2,TRBJ2-1,few,TRBV27,13,TGTGCCAGCAGTTTATACGGGGGGAATGAGCAGTTCTTC,CASSLYGGNEQFF
NA,TRBJ2-7,many,TRBV5-1,14,TGCGCCAGCAGCTTGGCCGGCCAGGCTCATGAGCAGTACTTC,CASSLAGQAHEQYF
TRBD1,TRBJ1-4,many,TRBV11-3,17,TGTGCCAGCAGCCCGCGGACAGGGGAGAGGAATAATGAAAAACTGTTTTTT,CASSPRTGERNNEKLFF
TRBD1,TRBJ1-3,NA,TRBV7-2,17,TGTGCCAGCAGCTTCCGGGACAGTGGGCTCTCTGGAAACACCATATATTTT,CASSFRDSGLSGNTIYF
NA,TRBJ1-2,NA,TRBV4-1,14,TGCGCCAGCAGCCAAGATGCCCACAACTATGGCTACACCTTC,CASSQDAHNYGYTF
NA,TRBJ2-7,many,TRBV7-9,14,TGTGCCAGCATGTCGGGCGCGGAATTCTACGAGCAGTACTTC,CASMSGAEFYEQYF
NA,TRBJ2-1,many,TRBV11-3,13,TGTGCCAGCAGCGTATCCTCCCCCAATGAGCAGTTCTTC,CASSVSSPNEQFF
NA,TRBJ1-1,many,TRBV27,17,TGTGCCAGCAGTTTAAGGGCGGGGATAGGGGGAGTCACTGAAGCTTTCTTT,CASSLRAGIGGVTEAFF
TRBD1,TRBJ2-5,many,TRBV24-1,18,TGTGCCACCAGTGGGATTACAGGGGACGCCTGGTACCAAGAGACCCAGTACTTC,CATSGITGDAWYQETQYF
TRBD2,TRBJ2-3,many,TRBV3-1,16,TGTGCCAGCAGTCAAGGACTAGCGGGGGGCACAGATACGCAGTATTTT,CASSQGLAGGTDTQYF
TRBD1,TRBJ2-1,NA,TRBV28,19,TGTGCCAGCAGTTTACCCGGGACAGGGTCGTTTGCCGCATACAATGAGCAGTTCTTC,CASSLPGTGSFAAYNEQFF
TRBD1,TRBJ2-7,many,TRBV6-1,15,TGTGCCAGCAGTTCCCGGACAGGATTAGGCTACGAGCAGTACTTC,CASSSRTGLGYEQYF